The present entry profiles one T cell receptor beta chain with its context. Trimming cost V 5 bases and J 4 bases; bases outside gene matches: 6. This CDR3 is 16 amino acids long. Germline assignment: CDR1 SSHAT and CDR2 FNYEAQ (reference sequence). Original data processing: Reference gene primer amplification in the assay estimated nucleated cell counts. Only in-frame clones appear in the TCRdb table, and some are missing; sequencing was by immunoSEQ multiplex PCR. V, J and clone size are those of that table, while D and trimming were read from the DNA. The data contain 150,000 to 250,000 clones, around 79% of them singletons. These data are taken from a study of blood T cell repertoires in COVID-19. Study-level background: The samples span acute and convalescent COVID-19 from the United States, Italy and Spain. Sample material is recorded as cDNA or gDNA derived from T cells, B-cell-depleted T cells, or PBMCs.

This sequence originates from a woman aged 40-49 years with COVID-19, enrolled during active disease. Sequences were obtained from peripheral blood. The chain couples TRBV7-7 to TRBJ2-1, with 12 bases matching TRBD2. CDR3 bases: TGTGCCAGCAGCAAACTAGCGGGAGGAGGGTACAATGAGCAGTTCTTC. This codes for CASSKLAGGGYNEQFF.